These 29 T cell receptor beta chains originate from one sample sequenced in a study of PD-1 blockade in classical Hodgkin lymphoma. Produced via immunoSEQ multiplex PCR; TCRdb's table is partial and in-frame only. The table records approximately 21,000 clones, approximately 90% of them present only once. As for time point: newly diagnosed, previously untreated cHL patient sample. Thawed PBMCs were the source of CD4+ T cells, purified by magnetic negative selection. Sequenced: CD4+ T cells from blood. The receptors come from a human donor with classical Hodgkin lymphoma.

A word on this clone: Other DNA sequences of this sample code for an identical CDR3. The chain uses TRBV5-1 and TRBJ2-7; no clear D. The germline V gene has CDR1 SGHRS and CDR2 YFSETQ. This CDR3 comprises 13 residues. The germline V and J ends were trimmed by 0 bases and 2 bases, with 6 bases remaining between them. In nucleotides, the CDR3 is TGCGCCAGCAGCTTGGCCCCAGCCTACGAGCAGTACTTC. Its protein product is CASSLAPAYEQYF.

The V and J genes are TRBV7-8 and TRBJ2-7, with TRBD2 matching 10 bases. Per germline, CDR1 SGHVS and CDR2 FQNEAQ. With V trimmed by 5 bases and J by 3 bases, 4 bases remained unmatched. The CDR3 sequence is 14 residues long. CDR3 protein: CASSTLAGGYEQYF. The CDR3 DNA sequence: TGTGCCAGCAGCACCTTAGCGGGGGGCTACGAGCAGTACTTC. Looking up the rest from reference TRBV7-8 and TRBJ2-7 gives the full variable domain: GAGVSQSPRYKVAKRGQDVALRCDPISGHVSLFWYQQALGQGPEFLTYFQNEAQLDKSGLPSDRFFAERPEGSVSTLKIQRTQQEDSAVYLCASSTLAGGYEQYFGPGTRLTVT.

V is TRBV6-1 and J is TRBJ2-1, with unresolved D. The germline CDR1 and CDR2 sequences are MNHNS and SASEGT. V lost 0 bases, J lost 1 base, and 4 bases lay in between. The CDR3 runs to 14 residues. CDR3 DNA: TGTGCCAGCAGTGAAGCGGCGTCCTACAATGAGCAGTTCTTC. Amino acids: CASSEAASYNEQFF.

CDR3 residues: CASSFFGQGTSPLHF. As DNA, the CDR3 is TGTGCCAGCAGCTTTTTCGGGCAGGGGACCTCACCCCTCCACTTT. This sequence joins TRBV5-6 and TRBJ1-6; possible D gene TRBD1, 6 bases. Looked up from germline, CDR1 is SGHDT and CDR2 is YYEEEE. The length of the CDR3 is 15 residues. V lost 2 bases and J 10 bases, leaving 16 bases between the germline ends.

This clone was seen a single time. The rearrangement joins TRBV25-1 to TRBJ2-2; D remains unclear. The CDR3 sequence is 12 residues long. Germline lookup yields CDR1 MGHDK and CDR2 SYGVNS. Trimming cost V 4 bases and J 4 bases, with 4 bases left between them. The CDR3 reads CASSVSTGELFF. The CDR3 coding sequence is TGTGCCAGCAGTGTGAGCACCGGGGAGCTGTTTTTT.

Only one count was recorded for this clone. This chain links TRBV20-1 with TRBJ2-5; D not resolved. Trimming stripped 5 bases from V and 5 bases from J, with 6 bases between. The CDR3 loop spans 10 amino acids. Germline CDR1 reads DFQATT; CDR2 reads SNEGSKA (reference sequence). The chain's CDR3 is CSAGPETQYF. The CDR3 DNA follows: TGCAGTGCTGGGCCCGAGACCCAGTACTTC.

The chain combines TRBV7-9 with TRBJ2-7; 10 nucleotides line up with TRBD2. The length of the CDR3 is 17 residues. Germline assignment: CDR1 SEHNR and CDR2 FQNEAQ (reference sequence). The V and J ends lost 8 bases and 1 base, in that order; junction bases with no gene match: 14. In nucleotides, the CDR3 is TGTGCCAGCGAGGGGCTAGCGGGAGTAGGAGCTTCCTACGAGCAGTACTTC. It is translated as CASEGLAGVGASYEQYF.

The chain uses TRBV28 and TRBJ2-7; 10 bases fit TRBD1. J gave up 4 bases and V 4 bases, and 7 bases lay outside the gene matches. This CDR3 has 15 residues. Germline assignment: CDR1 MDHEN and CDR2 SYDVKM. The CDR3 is CASSSPTGGAYEQYF. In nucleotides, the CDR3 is TGTGCCAGCAGTTCCCCGACAGGGGGCGCTTACGAGCAGTACTTC. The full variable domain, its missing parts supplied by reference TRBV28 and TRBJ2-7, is DVKVTQSSRYLVKRTGEKVFLECVQDMDHENMFWYRQDPGLGLRLIYFSYDVKMKEKGDIPEGYSVSREKKERFSLILESASTNQTSMYLCASSSPTGGAYEQYFGPGTRLTVT.

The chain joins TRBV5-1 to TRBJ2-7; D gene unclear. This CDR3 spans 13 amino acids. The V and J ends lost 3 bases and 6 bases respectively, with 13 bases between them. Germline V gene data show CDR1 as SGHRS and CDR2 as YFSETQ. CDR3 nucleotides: TGCGCCAGCAGCTGGGTTGATCCCCTCGAGCAGTACTTC. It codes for CASSWVDPLEQYF.

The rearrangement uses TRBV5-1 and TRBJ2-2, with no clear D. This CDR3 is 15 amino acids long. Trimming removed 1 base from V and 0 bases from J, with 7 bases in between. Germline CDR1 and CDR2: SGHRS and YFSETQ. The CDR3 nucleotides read TGCGCCAGCAGCTTGTTGCCCACGAACACCGGGGAGCTGTTTTTT. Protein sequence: CASSLLPTNTGELFF.

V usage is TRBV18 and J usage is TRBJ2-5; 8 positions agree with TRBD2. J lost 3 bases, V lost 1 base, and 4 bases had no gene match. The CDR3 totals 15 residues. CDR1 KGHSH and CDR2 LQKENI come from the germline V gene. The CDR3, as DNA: TGTGCCAGCTCACCACAACCGGGGGGGAAAGAGACCCAGTACTTC. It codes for CASSPQPGGKETQYF.

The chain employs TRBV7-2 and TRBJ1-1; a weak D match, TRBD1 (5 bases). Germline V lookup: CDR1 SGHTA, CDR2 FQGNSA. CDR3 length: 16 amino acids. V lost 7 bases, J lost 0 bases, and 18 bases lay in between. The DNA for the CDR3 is TGTGCCAGCACCTCCTTGGTGGGGCTTATGAACACTGAAGCTTTCTTT. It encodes CASTSLVGLMNTEAFF.

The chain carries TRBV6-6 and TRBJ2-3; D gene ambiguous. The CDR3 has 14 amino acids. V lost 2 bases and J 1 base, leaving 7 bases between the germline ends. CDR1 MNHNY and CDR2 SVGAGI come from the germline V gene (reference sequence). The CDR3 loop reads CASSYRAGTDTQYF. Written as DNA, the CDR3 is TGTGCCAGCAGTTACCGGGCAGGCACAGATACGCAGTATTTT.

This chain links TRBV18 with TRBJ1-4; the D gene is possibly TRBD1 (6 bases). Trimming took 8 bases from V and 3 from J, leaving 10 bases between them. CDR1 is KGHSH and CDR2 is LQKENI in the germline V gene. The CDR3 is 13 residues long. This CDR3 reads CASSQGPNEKLFF. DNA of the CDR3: TGTGCCAGCAGCCAGGGGCCTAATGAAAAACTGTTTTTT.

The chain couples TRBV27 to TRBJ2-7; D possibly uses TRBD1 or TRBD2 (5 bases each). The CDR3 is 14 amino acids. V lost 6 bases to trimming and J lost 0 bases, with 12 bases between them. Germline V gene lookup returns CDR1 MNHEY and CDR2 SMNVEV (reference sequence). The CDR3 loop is CASSQSGTSYEQYF. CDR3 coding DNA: TGTGCCAGCAGCCAATCAGGGACCTCCTACGAGCAGTACTTC.

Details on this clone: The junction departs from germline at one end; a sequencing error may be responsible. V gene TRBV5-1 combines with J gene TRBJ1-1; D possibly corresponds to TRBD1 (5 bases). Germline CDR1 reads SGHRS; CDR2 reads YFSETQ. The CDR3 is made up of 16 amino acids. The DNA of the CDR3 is TGCGCCAGCAGCGTGGGATACGGGACGCGGAACAATGAAGCTTTCTTT. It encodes CASSVGYGTRNNEAFF.

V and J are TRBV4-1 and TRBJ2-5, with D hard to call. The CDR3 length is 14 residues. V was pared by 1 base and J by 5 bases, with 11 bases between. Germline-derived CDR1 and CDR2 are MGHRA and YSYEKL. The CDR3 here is CASSQVLGRETQYF. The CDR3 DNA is TGCGCCAGCAGCCAAGTTCTAGGCAGGGAGACCCAGTACTTC.

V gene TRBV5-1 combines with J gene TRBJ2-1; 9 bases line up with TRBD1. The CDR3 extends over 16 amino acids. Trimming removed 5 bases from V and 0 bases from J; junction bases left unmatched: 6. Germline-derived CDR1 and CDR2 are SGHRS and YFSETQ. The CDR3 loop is CASRPGTGNSYNEQFF. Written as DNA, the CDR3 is TGCGCCAGCAGACCCGGGACAGGGAACTCCTACAATGAGCAGTTCTTC. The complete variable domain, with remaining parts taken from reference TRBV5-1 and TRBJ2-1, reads KAGVTQTPRYLIKTRGQQVTLSCSPISGHRSVSWYQQTPGQGLQFLFEYFSETQRNKGNFPGRFSGRQFSNSRSEMNVSTLELGDSALYLCASRPGTGNSYNEQFFGPGTRLTVL.

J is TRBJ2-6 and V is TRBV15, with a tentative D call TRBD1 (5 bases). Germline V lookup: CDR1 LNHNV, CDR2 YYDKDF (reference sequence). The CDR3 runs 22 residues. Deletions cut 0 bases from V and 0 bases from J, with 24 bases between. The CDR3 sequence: CATSRDKGHGLPLYSGANVLTF. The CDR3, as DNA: TGTGCCACCAGCAGAGATAAAGGACACGGCCTCCCTCTGTACTCTGGGGCCAACGTCCTGACTTTC.

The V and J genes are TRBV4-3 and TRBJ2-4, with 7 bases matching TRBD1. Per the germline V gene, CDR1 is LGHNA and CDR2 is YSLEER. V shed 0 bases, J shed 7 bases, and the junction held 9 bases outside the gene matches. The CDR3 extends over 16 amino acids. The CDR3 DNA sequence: TGCGCCAGCAGCCAAGATACAGGGGCTCAGCGGAACATTCAGTACTTC. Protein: CASSQDTGAQRNIQYF.

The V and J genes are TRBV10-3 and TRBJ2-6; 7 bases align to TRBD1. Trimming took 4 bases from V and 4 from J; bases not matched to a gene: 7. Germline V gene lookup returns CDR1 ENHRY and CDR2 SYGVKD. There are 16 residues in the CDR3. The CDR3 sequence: CAISAGQALGANVLTF. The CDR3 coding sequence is TGTGCCATCAGTGCCGGACAGGCGCTGGGGGCCAACGTCCTGACTTTC.

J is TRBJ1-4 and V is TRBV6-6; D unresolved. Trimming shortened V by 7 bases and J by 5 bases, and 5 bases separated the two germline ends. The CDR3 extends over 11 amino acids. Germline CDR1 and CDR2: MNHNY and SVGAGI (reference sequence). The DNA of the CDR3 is TGTGCCAGCACAGAGAATGAAAAACTGTTTTTT. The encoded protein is CASTENEKLFF.

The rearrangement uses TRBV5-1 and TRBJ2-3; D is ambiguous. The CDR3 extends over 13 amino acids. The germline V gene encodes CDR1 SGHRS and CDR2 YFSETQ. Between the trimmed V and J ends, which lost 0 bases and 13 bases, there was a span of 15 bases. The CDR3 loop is CASSLGYEGPEYF. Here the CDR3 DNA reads TGCGCCAGCAGCTTGGGTTATGAAGGCCCCGAGTATTTT.

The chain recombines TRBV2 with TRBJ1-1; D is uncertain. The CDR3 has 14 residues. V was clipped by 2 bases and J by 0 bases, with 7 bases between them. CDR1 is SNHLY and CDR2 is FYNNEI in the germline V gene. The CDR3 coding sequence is TGTGCCAGCAGTGAAAATCCTCTGAACACTGAAGCTTTCTTT. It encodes CASSENPLNTEAFF. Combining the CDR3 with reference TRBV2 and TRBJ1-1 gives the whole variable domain EPEVTQTPSHQVTQMGQEVILRCVPISNHLYFYWYRQILGQKVEFLVSFYNNEISEKSEIFDDQFSVERPDGSNFTLKIRSTKLEDSAMYFCASSENPLNTEAFFGQGTRLTVV.

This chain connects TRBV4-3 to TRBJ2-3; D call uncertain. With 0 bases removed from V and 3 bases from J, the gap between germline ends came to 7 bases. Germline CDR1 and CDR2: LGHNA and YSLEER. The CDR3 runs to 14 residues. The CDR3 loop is CASSQDLGTDTQYF. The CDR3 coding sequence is TGCGCCAGCAGCCAAGATCTTGGGACAGATACGCAGTATTTT.

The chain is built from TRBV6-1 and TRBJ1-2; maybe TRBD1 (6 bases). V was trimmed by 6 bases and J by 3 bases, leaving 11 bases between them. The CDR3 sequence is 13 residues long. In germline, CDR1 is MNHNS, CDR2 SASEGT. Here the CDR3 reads CASSHRVYYGYTF. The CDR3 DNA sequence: TGTGCCAGCAGCCACAGGGTGTACTATGGCTACACCTTC.

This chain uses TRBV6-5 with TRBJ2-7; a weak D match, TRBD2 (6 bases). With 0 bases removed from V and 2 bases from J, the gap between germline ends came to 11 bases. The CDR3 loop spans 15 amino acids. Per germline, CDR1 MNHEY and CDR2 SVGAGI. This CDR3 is CASSYSGGPAYEQYF. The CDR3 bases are TGTGCCAGCAGTTACTCGGGGGGTCCCGCCTACGAGCAGTACTTC.

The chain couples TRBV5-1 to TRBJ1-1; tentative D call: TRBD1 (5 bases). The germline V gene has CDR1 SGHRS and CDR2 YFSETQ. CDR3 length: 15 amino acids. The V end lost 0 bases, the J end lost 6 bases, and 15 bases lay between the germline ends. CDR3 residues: CASSLEGRDLAEAFF. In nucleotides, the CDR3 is TGCGCCAGCAGCTTGGAGGGCAGGGATCTGGCTGAAGCTTTCTTT.

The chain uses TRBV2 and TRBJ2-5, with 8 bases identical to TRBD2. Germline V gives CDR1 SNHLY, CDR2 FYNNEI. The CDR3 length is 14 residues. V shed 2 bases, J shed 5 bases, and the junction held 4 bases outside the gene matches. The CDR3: CASSENIAGETQYF. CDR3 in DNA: TGTGCCAGCAGTGAAAACATAGCGGGGGAGACCCAGTACTTC.